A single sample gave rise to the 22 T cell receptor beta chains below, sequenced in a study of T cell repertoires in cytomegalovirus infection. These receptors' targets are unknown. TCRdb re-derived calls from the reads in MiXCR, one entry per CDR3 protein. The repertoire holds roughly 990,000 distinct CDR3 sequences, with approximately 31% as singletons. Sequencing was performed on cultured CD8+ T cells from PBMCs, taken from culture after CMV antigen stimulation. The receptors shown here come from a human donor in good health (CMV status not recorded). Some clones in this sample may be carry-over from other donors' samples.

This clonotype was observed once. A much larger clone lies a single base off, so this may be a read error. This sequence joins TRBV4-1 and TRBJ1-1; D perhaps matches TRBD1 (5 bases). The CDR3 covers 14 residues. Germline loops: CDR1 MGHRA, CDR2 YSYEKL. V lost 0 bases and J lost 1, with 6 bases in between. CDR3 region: CASSQEGENTEAFF. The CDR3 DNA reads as TGCGCCAGCAGCCAAGAAGGGGAGAACACTGAAGCTTTCTTT.

In nucleotides, the CDR3 is TGTGCCAGCTCACCAACCGGGGCCCAACTACCGGGGGAGCAGTACGTC. This codes for CASSPTGAQLPGEQYV. The rearrangement uses TRBV18 and TRBJ2-7, with D tentatively TRBD1 or TRBD2 (5 bases each). Germline V gene lookup returns CDR1 KGHSH and CDR2 LQKENI. The CDR3 has 16 amino acids. The V end was cut by 2 bases, the J end by 7 bases, with 21 bases between.

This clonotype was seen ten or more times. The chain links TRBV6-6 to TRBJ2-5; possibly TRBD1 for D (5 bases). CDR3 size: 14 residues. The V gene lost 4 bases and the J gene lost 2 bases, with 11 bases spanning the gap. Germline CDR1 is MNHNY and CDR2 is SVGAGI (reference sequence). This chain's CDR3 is CASSSRQRQETQYF. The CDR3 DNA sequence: TGTGCCAGCAGTTCCCGACAGAGACAAGAGACCCAGTACTTC.

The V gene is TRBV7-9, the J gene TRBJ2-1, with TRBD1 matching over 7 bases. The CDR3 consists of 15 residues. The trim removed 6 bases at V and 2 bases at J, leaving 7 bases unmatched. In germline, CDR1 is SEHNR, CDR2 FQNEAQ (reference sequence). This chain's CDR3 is CASRGGGHTYNEQFF. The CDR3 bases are TGTGCCAGCAGAGGGGGCGGGCATACCTACAATGAGCAGTTCTTC. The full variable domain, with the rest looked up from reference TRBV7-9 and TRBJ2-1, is DTGVSQNPRHKITKRGQNVTFRCDPISEHNRLYWYRQTLGQGPEFLTYFQNEAQLEKSRLLSDRFSAERPKGSFSTLEIQRTEQGDSAMYLCASRGGGHTYNEQFFGPGTRLTVL.

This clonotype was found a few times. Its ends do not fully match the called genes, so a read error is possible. CDR3 sequence (DNA): TGTGCTAGCAGCTTAGAGTATCCCGGGGAGCTGTTTTTT. Translation gives CASSLEYPGELFF. The chain links TRBV7-6 to TRBJ2-2; the D is unclear. The length of the CDR3 is 13 residues. Germline V gene sequence: CDR1 SGHVS, CDR2 FNYEAQ.

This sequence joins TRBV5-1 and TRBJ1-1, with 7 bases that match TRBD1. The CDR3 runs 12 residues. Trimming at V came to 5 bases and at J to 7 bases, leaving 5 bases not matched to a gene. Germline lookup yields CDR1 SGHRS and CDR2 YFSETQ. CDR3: CASRARQGEAFF. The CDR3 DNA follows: TGCGCCAGCAGGGCCCGACAGGGTGAAGCTTTCTTT.

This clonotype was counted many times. The CDR3 loop reads CASSPEDLTDTQYF. CDR3 nucleotides: TGTGCCAGCAGCCCAGAGGATCTCACAGATACGCAGTATTTT. The chain recombines TRBV7-9 with TRBJ2-3; unclear D gene. Per the germline V gene, CDR1 is SEHNR and CDR2 is FQNEAQ (reference sequence). Trimming took 5 bases from V and 2 from J, leaving 11 bases between them. CDR3 length: 14 residues.

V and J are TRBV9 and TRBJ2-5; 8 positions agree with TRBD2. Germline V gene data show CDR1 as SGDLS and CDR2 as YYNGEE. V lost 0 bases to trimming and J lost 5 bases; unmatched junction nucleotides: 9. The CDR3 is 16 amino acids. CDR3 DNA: TGTGCCAGCAGCGTAGACGGGGGGGCGATTATGGAGACCCAGTACTTC. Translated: CASSVDGGAIMETQYF.

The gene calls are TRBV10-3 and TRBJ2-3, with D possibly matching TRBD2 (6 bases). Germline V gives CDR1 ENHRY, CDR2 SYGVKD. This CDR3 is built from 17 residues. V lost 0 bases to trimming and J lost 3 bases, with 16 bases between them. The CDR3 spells CAISESGNGGMTDTQYF. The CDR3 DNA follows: TGTGCCATCAGTGAGTCCGGGAACGGGGGAATGACAGATACGCAGTATTTT.

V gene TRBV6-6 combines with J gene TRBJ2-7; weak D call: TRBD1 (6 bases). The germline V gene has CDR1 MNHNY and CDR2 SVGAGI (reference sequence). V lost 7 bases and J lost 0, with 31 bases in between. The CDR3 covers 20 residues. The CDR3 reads CASTRLPPGPKDSGSYEQYF. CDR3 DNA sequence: TGTGCCAGCACCCGCCTACCCCCCGGCCCCAAGGACAGTGGCTCCTACGAGCAGTACTTC.

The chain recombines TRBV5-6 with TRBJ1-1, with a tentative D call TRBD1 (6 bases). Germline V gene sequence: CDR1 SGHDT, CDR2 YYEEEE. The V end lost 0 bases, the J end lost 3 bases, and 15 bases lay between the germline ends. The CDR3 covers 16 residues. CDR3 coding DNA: TGTGCCAGCAGCTTGGAGGGGGTAGGGTTACACACTGAAGCTTTCTTT. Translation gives CASSLEGVGLHTEAFF.

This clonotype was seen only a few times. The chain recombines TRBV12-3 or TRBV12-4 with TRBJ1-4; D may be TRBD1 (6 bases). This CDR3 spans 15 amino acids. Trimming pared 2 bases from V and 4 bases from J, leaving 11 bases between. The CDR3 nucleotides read TGTGCCAGCAGTTTAATGGGGGCCGTTAATGAAAAACTGTTTTTT. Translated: CASSLMGAVNEKLFF.

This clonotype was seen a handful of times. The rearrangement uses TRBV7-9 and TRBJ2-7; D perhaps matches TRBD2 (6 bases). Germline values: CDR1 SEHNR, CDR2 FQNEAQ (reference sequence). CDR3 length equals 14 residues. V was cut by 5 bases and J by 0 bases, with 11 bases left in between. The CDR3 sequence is CASSHPTSSYEQYF. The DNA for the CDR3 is TGTGCCAGCAGCCACCCGACTAGCTCCTACGAGCAGTACTTC.

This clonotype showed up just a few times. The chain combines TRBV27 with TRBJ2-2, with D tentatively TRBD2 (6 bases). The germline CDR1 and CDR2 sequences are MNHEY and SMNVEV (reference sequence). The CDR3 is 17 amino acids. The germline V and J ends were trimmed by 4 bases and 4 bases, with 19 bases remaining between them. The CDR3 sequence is CASSSLTTGTFTGELFF. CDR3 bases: TGTGCCAGCAGTTCCCTCACTACCGGGACTTTCACCGGGGAGCTGTTTTTT.

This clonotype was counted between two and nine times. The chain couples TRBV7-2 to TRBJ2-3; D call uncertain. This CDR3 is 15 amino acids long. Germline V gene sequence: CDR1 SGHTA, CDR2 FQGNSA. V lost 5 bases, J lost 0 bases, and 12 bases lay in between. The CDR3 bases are TGTGCCAGCAGCCAGTCCCAATCTAGCACAGATACGCAGTATTTT. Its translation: CASSQSQSSTDTQYF.

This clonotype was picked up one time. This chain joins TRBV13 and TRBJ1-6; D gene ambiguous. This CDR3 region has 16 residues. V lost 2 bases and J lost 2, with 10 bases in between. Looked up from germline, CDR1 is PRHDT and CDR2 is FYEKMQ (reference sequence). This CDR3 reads CASSLSRRTYNSPLHF. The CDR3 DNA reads TGTGCCAGCAGCTTAAGTCGTCGTACCTATAATTCACCCCTCCACTTT.

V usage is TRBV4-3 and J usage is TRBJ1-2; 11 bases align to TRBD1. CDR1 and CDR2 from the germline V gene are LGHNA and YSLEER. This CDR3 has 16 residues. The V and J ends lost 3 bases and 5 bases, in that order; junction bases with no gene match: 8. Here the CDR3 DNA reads TGCGCCAGCAGCCACGCCGGGGACAGGGGGAGATATGGCTACACCTTC. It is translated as CASSHAGDRGRYGYTF.

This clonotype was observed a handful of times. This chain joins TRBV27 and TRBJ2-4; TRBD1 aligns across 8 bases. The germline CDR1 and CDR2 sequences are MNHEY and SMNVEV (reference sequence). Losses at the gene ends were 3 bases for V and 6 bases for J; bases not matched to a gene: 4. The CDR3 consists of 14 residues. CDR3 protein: CASSFGQGANIQYF. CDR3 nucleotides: TGTGCCAGCAGTTTTGGGCAGGGGGCAAACATTCAGTACTTC.

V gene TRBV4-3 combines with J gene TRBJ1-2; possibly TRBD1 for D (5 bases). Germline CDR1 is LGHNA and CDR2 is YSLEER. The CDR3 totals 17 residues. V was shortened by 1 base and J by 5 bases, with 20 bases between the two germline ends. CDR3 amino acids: CASSQGPGGTPGYGYTF. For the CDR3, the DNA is TGCGCCAGCAGCCAAGGCCCCGGGGGGACTCCGGGTTATGGCTACACCTTC.

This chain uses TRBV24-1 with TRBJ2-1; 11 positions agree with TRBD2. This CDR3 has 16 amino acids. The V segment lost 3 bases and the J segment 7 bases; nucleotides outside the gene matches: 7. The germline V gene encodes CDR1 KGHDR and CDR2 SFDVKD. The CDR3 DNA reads TGTGCCACCAGTGATCCTCCTAGCGGGGGGAGAAATGAGCAGTTCTTC. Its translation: CATSDPPSGGRNEQFF.

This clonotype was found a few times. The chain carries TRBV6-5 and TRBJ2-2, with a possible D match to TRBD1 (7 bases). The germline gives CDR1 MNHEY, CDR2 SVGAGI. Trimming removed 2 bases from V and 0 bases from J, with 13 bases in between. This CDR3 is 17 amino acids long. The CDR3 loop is CASSYTGDRSNTGELFF. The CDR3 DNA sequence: TGTGCCAGCAGTTACACGGGGGACAGATCGAACACCGGGGAGCTGTTTTTT.

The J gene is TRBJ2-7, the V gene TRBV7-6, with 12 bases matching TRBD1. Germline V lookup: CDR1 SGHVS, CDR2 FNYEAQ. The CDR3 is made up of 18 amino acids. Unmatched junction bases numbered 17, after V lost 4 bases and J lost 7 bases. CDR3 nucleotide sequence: TGTGCCAGCAGCTCACCCGGGACAGGGGGCGTTTGGCCGGGGGAGCAGTACTTC. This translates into CASSSPGTGGVWPGEQYF.